Presented here are 21 T cell receptor beta chains from one specimen sequenced in a study of CXCR3-negative and CXCR3-positive naive CD8 T cells. Study-level findings and limits: More hydrophobic TRB CDR3s occurred in CXCR3-positive than in CXCR3-negative naive cells.

These TCRs' antigens remain unknown. The libraries of TRB cDNA were constructed through 5' RACE using UMI labels. Each CDR3 protein gets one entry in TCRdb, which reprocessed the 5' RACE reads and gives no DNA. Its clone listing holds 150,000 to 180,000 distinct CDR3 sequences. The specimen was naive CXCR3+ CD8+ T cells from blood. Stated subset: CD45RO-CCR7+CD27+CD95- naive CD8+ T cells expressing CXCR3 (TNR3+). These receptors were collected from a human donor in good health. Some clones in this sample may be carry-over from other donors' samples.

The chain carries TRBV20-1 and TRBJ2-3; TCRdb reports TRBD2, a call that lacks DNA to check it against. This CDR3 spans 18 amino acids. Germline V lookup: CDR1 DFQATT, CDR2 SNEGSKA (reference sequence). CDR3 sequence: CSARDTSGGASRTDTQYF.

The gene calls are TRBV20-1 and TRBJ2-1; the TCRdb call, TRBD2, lacks DNA for checking. Germline V gene data show CDR1 as DFQATT and CDR2 as SNEGSKA (reference sequence). The CDR3 is 15 amino acids. The CDR3 region is CSARPRRGPYNEQFF.

This rearrangement joins TRBV12-5 to TRBJ2-7; TCRdb's assignment of TRBD1 cannot be checked, as there is no DNA. The CDR3 extends over 18 amino acids. The germline gives CDR1 LGHNT, CDR2 FRNRAP. The CDR3 region is CASGTQGDRGNSSYEQYF.

The CDR3: CASSLVVGGWGMGTDTQYF. This chain links TRBV7-2 with TRBJ2-3; the D call from TCRdb, TRBD2, cannot be confirmed without DNA. Germline CDR1 reads SGHTA; CDR2 reads FQGNSA. The CDR3 spans 19 residues.

The genes are TRBV9 and TRBJ1-1. Germline V CDR1 and CDR2: SGDLS, YYNGEE. The CDR3 loop spans 13 amino acids. The CDR3 loop reads CASSVELDGEAFF.

The chain carries TRBV29-1 and TRBJ2-7; TCRdb's D call, TRBD1, is unchecked because there is no DNA. This CDR3 region has 14 residues. The germline V gene encodes CDR1 SQVTM and CDR2 ANQGSEA. CDR3 protein: CSVEFGQSGYEQYF.

This chain links TRBV19 with TRBJ2-1; the D call from TCRdb, TRBD2, cannot be confirmed without DNA. This CDR3 is built from 17 residues. Germline CDR1 and CDR2: LNHDA and SQIVND (reference sequence). The CDR3 region is CASSIPSGSPGYNEQFF.

The chain uses TRBV21-1 and TRBJ1-5; TCRdb calls TRBD1, which cannot be checked without DNA. TRBV21-1 represents a pseudogene. The CDR3 spans 17 residues. CDR3 in amino acids: CASSKVTSGASNQPQHF.

The chain recombines TRBV5-4 with TRBJ1-1. Per the germline V gene, CDR1 is SGHNT and CDR2 is YYREEE (reference sequence). This CDR3 has 15 amino acids. The CDR3: CASTTHSDLNTEAFF.

The V gene is TRBV12-3 or TRBV12-4, the J gene TRBJ1-5; the TCRdb call, TRBD1, lacks DNA for checking. There are 17 residues in the CDR3. CDR3 residues: CASSFSFRTGSNQPQHF.

This sequence joins TRBV27 and TRBJ2-2; the TCRdb D gene call, TRBD1, has no DNA to confirm it. CDR3 length: 16 amino acids. Germline V lookup: CDR1 MNHEY, CDR2 SMNVEV (reference sequence). This chain's CDR3 is CASSLAGGLGTGELFF.

The V gene is TRBV21-1, the J gene TRBJ2-5; TCRdb designates TRBD2, a call that cannot be tested without DNA. TRBV21-1 is a pseudogene segment. This CDR3 contains 16 residues. The CDR3 protein is CASSKARTGTKETQYF.

V is TRBV2 and J is TRBJ2-5; absent DNA, TCRdb's TRBD2 call cannot be checked. The V gene's germline CDR1 is SNHLY and CDR2 FYNNEI. This CDR3 spans 16 amino acids. The chain's CDR3 is CASSGTSGGAGETQYF. Based on the CDR3 plus reference TRBV2 and TRBJ2-5, the full variable domain is EPEVTQTPSHQVTQMGQEVILRCVPISNHLYFYWYRQILGQKVEFLVSFYNNEISEKSEIFDDQFSVERPDGSNFTLKIRSTKLEDSAMYFCASSGTSGGAGETQYFGPGTRLLVL.

The V and J genes are TRBV5-6 and TRBJ2-3. This CDR3 has 14 amino acids. The germline V gene has CDR1 SGHDT and CDR2 YYEEEE. The CDR3 sequence is CASSLEPYTDTQYF. The full variable domain, its missing parts supplied by reference TRBV5-6 and TRBJ2-3, is DAGVTQSPTHLIKTRGQQVTLRCSPKSGHDTVSWYQQALGQGPQFIFQYYEEEERQRGNFPDRFSGHQFPNYSSELNVNALLLGDSALYLCASSLEPYTDTQYFGPGTRLTVL.

V is TRBV13 and J is TRBJ2-3. Germline V CDR1 and CDR2: PRHDT, FYEKMQ (reference sequence). The CDR3 is 14 residues long. The CDR3 reads CASSLATYTDTQYF. The full variable domain, rest sourced from reference TRBV13 and TRBJ2-3, is AAGVIQSPRHLIKEKRETATLKCYPIPRHDTVYWYQQGPGQDPQFLISFYEKMQSDKGSIPDRFSAQQFSDYHSELNMSSLELGDSALYFCASSLATYTDTQYFGPGTRLTVL.

The genes are TRBV5-1 and TRBJ2-7. This CDR3 region has 12 residues. Germline V gene sequence: CDR1 SGHRS, CDR2 YFSETQ. CDR3 residues: CASSLGFGEQYF.

The genes are TRBV5-1 and TRBJ2-7; absent DNA, TCRdb's TRBD2 call cannot be checked. Germline assignment: CDR1 SGHRS and CDR2 YFSETQ. This CDR3 is built from 15 residues. The chain's CDR3 is CASSLGLAGRGEQYF.

The rearrangement joins TRBV14 to TRBJ2-1; the D call from TCRdb, TRBD1, cannot be confirmed without DNA. The length of the CDR3 is 11 residues. Germline assignment: CDR1 SGHDN and CDR2 FVKESK. The CDR3 region is CASNTGGEQFF.

J is TRBJ2-3 and V is TRBV12-3 or TRBV12-4; TCRdb's D call of TRBD2 is untestable without DNA. The length of the CDR3 is 17 residues. The CDR3 region is CASSSSGLAGVTDTQYF.

The chain uses TRBV4-1 and TRBJ1-1; checking the TCRdb D call of TRBD1 is not possible without DNA. The germline V gene has CDR1 MGHRA and CDR2 YSYEKL. The CDR3 covers 12 residues. CDR3 in amino acids: CASSHPGIEAFF.

The chain links TRBV29-1 to TRBJ2-7; the TCRdb D gene call, TRBD1, has no DNA to confirm it. This CDR3 region has 13 residues. Germline V lookup: CDR1 SQVTM, CDR2 ANQGSEA. The CDR3 reads CSAETAGPAEQYF.